This T cell receptor (beta chain) came from a study of blood T cell repertoires in COVID-19. On the study more broadly: Researchers got acute and convalescent COVID-19 samples from the United States, Italy and Spain. PBMCs, B-cell-depleted T cells, or T cells provided the cDNA or gDNA that made up the material.

In the original analysis: Estimation of nucleated cell counts was performed using reference gene primer amplification. Data came from immunoSEQ multiplex PCR; TCRdb stores just in-frame clones and leaves some out. V, J and clone size reflect that table, while D and trimming were determined from the DNA. The sample yields a few hundred thousand clones, roughly 88% seen once. The CDR3 is 17 amino acids. Germline CDR1 is MGHRA and CDR2 is YSYEKL. Germline trimming cut 2 bases from V and 8 bases from J; bases unmatched to any gene: 12. Seattle enrolled patients during active infection and tracked them longitudinally.

The specimen was peripheral blood. The clonotype comes from a middle-aged man with COVID-19, enrolled during active disease. The gene calls are TRBV4-1 and TRBJ2-1; 10 nucleotides match TRBD2. In DNA, the CDR3 is TGCGCCAGCAGCCAAATCCTCCTCAGCGGGGGGGCCGATGAGCAGTTCTTC. This sequence encodes CASSQILLSGGADEQFF.